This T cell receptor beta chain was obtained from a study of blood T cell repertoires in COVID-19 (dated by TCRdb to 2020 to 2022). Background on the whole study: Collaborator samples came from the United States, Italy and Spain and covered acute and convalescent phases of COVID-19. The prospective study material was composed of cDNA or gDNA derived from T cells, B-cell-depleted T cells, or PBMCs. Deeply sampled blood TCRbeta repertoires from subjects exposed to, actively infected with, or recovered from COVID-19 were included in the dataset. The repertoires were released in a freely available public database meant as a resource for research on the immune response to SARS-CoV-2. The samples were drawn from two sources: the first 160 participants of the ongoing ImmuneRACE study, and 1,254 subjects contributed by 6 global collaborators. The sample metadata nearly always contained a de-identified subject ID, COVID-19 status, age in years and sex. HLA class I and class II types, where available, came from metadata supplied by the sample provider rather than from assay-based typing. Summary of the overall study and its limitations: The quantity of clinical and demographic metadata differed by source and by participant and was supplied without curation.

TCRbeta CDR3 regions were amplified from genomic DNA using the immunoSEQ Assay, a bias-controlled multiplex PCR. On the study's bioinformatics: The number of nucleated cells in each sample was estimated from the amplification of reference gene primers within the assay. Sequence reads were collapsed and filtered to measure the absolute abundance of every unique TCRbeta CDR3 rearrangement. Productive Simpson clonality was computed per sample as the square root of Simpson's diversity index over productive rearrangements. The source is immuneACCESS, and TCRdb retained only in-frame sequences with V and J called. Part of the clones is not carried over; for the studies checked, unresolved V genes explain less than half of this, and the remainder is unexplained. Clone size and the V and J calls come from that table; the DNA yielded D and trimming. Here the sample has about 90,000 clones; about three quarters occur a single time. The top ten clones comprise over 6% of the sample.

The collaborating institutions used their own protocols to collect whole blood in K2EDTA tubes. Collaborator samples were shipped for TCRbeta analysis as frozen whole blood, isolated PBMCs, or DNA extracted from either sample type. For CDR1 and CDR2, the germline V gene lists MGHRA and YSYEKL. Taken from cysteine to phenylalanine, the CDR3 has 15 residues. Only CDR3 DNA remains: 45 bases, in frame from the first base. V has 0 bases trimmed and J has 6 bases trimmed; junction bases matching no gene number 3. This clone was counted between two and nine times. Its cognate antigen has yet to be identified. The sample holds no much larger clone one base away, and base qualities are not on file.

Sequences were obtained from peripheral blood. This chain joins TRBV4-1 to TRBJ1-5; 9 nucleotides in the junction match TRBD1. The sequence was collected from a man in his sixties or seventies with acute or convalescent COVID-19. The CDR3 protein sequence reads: CASSQERTGVQPQHF. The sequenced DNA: TGCGCCAGCAGCCAAGAGAGGACAGGGGTTCAGCCCCAGCATTTT.